Here is one T cell receptor beta chain with its context. This clone was detected once. The specificity of this receptor is unknown. At one of its ends the junction is not consistent with the germline gene, which may arise from a read error. Genomic DNA was extracted from sorted cells for sequencing of the TCRbeta CDR3 region. The immunoSEQ Assay was used for sequencing of TCRbeta CDR3 regions. TCRdb took this table from immuneACCESS and kept in-frame rearrangements with V and J called. Such tables lack part of the clones; where checked against another copy, unresolved V genes explain under half of the gap, and the rest is unexplained. The sample table records tens of thousands of clones; about 83% of these occur just once. The ten largest account for about 34% of the sample. This entry is derived from a study of OX40 agonist ivuxolimab in advanced cancers. Context from the whole study: Ivuxolimab was a fully human IgG2 agonistic monoclonal antibody targeting the costimulatory receptor OX40 (CD134). Intravenous ivuxolimab was administered to patients every 2 weeks at six dose levels: 0.01, 0.1, 0.3, 1.5, 3 and 10 mg/kg. Of the roughly 52 patients in dose escalation, approximately 20 had hepatocellular carcinoma, about 15 had melanoma, 9 had renal cell carcinoma and 9 had head and neck cancer. In the dose-escalation cohort, 82.7% of patients were male, and the mean age was approximately 60 years, with a range of about 23 to 85. Prior anti-PD-1, anti-PD-L1 or anti-CTLA-4 therapy was permitted, and checkpoint inhibitors had been received by around 39% of dose-escalation patients. Partial responses occurred in three dose-escalation patients: two with cutaneous melanoma and one with hepatocellular carcinoma. The purpose of peripheral TCRbeta sequencing was to test whether ivuxolimab changed TCR sequence diversity and led to clonal T-cell expansion. The paper covers the monotherapy dose-escalation part of the phase I ivuxolimab trial, which included N of about 50 patients. What the research found in general, with its limitations: At doses of 0.1 to 3.0 mg/kg, clonal expansion of both CD4+ and CD8+ blood T cells was observed from baseline to week 6. Low levels of normalized T-cell clonal expansion were also shown by some nonresponding patients. In the 0.1-3.0 mg/kg groups, partial responders were among the patients with the lowest normalized peripheral clonal expansion, particularly in CD8+ T cells. The antigen specificity of the peripheral T cells that underwent clonal expansion was not determined. After ivuxolimab, more expanded clones were found on average in CD8+ T cells than in CD4+ T cells.

Patients with a history of autoimmune disease or receiving systemic immunosuppression were excluded from the trial. In every dose cohort, peripheral blood was drawn for TCR sequencing at baseline, cycle 4 day 1, and cycle 7 day 1. The samples were taken from a phase I, first-in-human, multicenter, open-label dose-escalation trial of ivuxolimab. Adults with locally advanced or metastatic head and neck squamous cell, hepatocellular, melanoma or renal cell carcinoma were enrolled in the trial. Before TCR sequencing, CD4+ T cells and CD8+ T cells were sorted from peripheral blood as separate populations. This receptor was identified in an adult with an advanced solid tumor such as melanoma, head and neck, liver or kidney cancer. Sequencing was performed on CD4+ or CD8+ T cells sorted from blood, taken in a trial of the OX40 agonist ivuxolimab.

The bases are TGTGCTAGCAGCTTTTCACGACGGGAGGGCCGGGAGACCCAGTACTTC. Its protein is CASSFSRREGRETQYF. The chain employs TRBV7-7 and TRBJ2-5; 8 nucleotides in the junction match TRBD2. Taken from the germline V gene (reference sequence), the CDR1 and CDR2 loops are SSHAT and FNYEAQ. Counted from cysteine to phenylalanine, this CDR3 has 16 amino acids. The sequence is cut down to CDR3 DNA, 48 bases in frame from base 1.